Listed here are 4 T cell receptor beta chains from one sample, sequenced in a study of early T cells in non-severe SARS-CoV-2 infection. TCRdb reprocessed the 5' RACE reads via MiXCR and lists one record per CDR3 protein. The sample yields fewer than 85,000 distinct CDR3 sequences, around 12% seen once. Sample: whole blood. The receptors here all came from an adult who was a healthcare worker with PCR-confirmed SARS-CoV-2 infection or an uninfected control (not recorded which).

The J gene is TRBJ1-2, the V gene TRBV6-5; D unclear. This CDR3 is 14 amino acids long. Trimming stripped 0 bases from V and 2 bases from J, with 7 bases between. In germline, CDR1 is MNHEY, CDR2 SVGAGI. CDR3 residues: CASSYSSANYGYTF. In DNA, the CDR3 is TGTGCCAGCAGTTACTCGAGCGCAAACTATGGCTACACCTTC.

This CDR3 is CASSLAGVDYEQYF. The CDR3 DNA follows: TGTGCCAGCAGCTTAGCAGGCGTCGACTACGAGCAGTACTTC. The chain has TRBV11-2 and TRBJ2-7; no definite D call. The CDR3 contains 14 residues. Per the germline V gene, CDR1 is SGHAT and CDR2 is FQNNGV. Between the trimmed V and J ends, which lost 1 base and 3 bases, there was a span of 10 bases.

This clonotype was counted at least ten times. The CDR3: CASSLDVDTQYF. The CDR3 DNA reads TGTGCCAGCAGCTTAGACGTAGATACGCAGTATTTT. The chain has TRBV11-2 and TRBJ2-3, with D unresolved. This CDR3 is 12 amino acids long. The germline V gene has CDR1 SGHAT and CDR2 FQNNGV. V lost 0 bases, J lost 5 bases, and 3 bases lay in between.

This clonotype was counted many times. This chain links TRBV28 with TRBJ2-3; 10 bases fit TRBD2. CDR1 and CDR2 (germline): MDHEN, SYDVKM. The CDR3 contains 19 residues. The ends lost 8 bases at V and 0 bases at J; junction bases unmatched: 17. In DNA, the CDR3 is TGTGCCAGCTCATCTAGCGGGAGCGCCCTAAGTTTTAGCACAGATACGCAGTATTTT. Translation gives CASSSSGSALSFSTDTQYF.